Below, 25 T cell receptor beta chains from the same sample are listed, as sequenced in a study of cytomegalovirus exposure and HLA in healthy donors. Primers included in the PCR were 60 Vbeta and 13 Jbeta primers. The data were produced by immunoSEQ multiplex PCR, yet TCRdb's version contains in-frame clones alone and is incomplete. The sample yields some 240,000 clones, about nine tenths seen once. The sample taken for sequencing was PBMCs. These TCRs come from a girl between 2 and 10 years old in good health and CMV-seronegative.

The chain has TRBV28 and TRBJ1-5; tentative D call: TRBD1 (5 bases). The V gene lost 1 base and the J gene lost 0 bases, with 13 bases spanning the gap. Germline V gene lookup returns CDR1 MDHEN and CDR2 SYDVKM. This CDR3 is 17 amino acids long. CDR3 region: CASSLFRGDHSNQPQHF. CDR3 sequence (DNA): TGTGCCAGCAGTTTATTCCGGGGGGATCATAGCAATCAGCCCCAGCATTTT.

This clone turned up a few times. This chain uses TRBV5-4 with TRBJ1-3; 9 bases agree with TRBD1. V was pared by 1 base and J by 0 bases, with 11 bases of the junction left unmatched. Germline assignment: CDR1 SGHNT and CDR2 YYREEE (reference sequence). The CDR3 totals 19 residues. DNA of the CDR3: TGTGCCAGCAGCTTGCCCGGACAGGGGTCGCTTCCCTCTGGAAACACCATATATTTT. This codes for CASSLPGQGSLPSGNTIYF.

In its sample, this clone was seen once. The chain uses TRBV6-5 and TRBJ2-7; D is uncertain. V shed 6 bases and J shed 9 bases, with 12 bases lying between them. Germline V gene lookup returns CDR1 MNHEY and CDR2 SVGAGI. The CDR3 sequence is 11 residues long. The CDR3 protein is CASSPKEAQYF. CDR3 sequence (DNA): TGTGCCAGCAGCCCCAAAGAAGCGCAGTACTTC.

The genes are TRBV30 and TRBJ1-6, with TRBD1 matching over 11 bases. Losses at the gene ends were 5 bases for V and 8 bases for J; bases not matched to a gene: 2. There are 13 residues in the CDR3. CDR1 GTSNPN and CDR2 SVGIG come from the germline V gene (reference sequence). The CDR3 bases are TGTGCCTGGGGGACAGGGGGTGATTCACCCCTCCACTTT. It translates to CAWGTGGDSPLHF.

V and J are TRBV7-2 and TRBJ1-1; 7 nucleotides align to TRBD1. The CDR3 spans 14 residues. The trim removed 5 bases at V and 0 bases at J, leaving 3 bases unmatched. CDR1 SGHTA and CDR2 FQGNSA come from the germline V gene. CDR3 region: CASSLGQVNTEAFF. The CDR3, as DNA: TGTGCCAGCAGCCTCGGACAGGTGAACACTGAAGCTTTCTTT. Using reference TRBV7-2 and TRBJ1-1 for the parts outside the CDR3, the full variable domain is GAGVSQSPSNKVTEKGKDVELRCDPISGHTALYWYRQSLGQGLEFLIYFQGNSAPDKSGLPSDRFSAERTGGSVSTLTIQRTQQEDSAVYLCASSLGQVNTEAFFGQGTRLTVV.

The chain has TRBV5-6 and TRBJ1-2; 9 bases agree with TRBD1. Trimming removed 0 bases from V and 5 bases from J; junction bases left unmatched: 8. Germline CDR1 is SGHDT and CDR2 is YYEEEE. The CDR3 has 16 amino acids. The CDR3 is CASSLAPGQGIYGYTF. In nucleotides, the CDR3 is TGTGCCAGCAGCTTGGCCCCGGGACAGGGCATATATGGCTACACCTTC.

The gene calls are TRBV5-6 and TRBJ2-1; D may be TRBD2 (6 bases). The germline V gene encodes CDR1 SGHDT and CDR2 YYEEEE. Trimming removed 0 bases at V and 9 bases at J, with 10 bases between. The CDR3 covers 13 residues. The CDR3 is CASSLAGAGEQFF. In nucleotides, the CDR3 is TGTGCCAGCAGCTTGGCGGGAGCTGGTGAGCAGTTCTTC.

This rearrangement joins TRBV27 to TRBJ1-6; TRBD1 matches at 8 bases. This CDR3 is built from 15 residues. The germline V gene encodes CDR1 MNHEY and CDR2 SMNVEV (reference sequence). J lost 9 bases, V lost 2 bases, and 6 bases had no gene match. The CDR3 DNA follows: TGTGCCAGCAGTTTAGGGACAGGCCTGGGTTCACCCCTCCACTTT. Protein sequence: CASSLGTGLGSPLHF.

The chain has TRBV10-1 and TRBJ1-5, with D hard to call. Germline loops: CDR1 WNHNN, CDR2 SYGVQD (reference sequence). There are 16 residues in the CDR3. V lost 4 bases, J lost 0 bases, and 13 bases lay in between. This chain's CDR3 is CASSVEARHSNQPQHF. CDR3 sequence (DNA): TGCGCCAGCAGTGTCGAGGCCCGCCATAGCAATCAGCCCCAGCATTTT.

The chain couples TRBV14 to TRBJ2-7; maybe TRBD1 (6 bases). Trimming shortened V by 1 base and J by 2 bases, and 12 bases separated the two germline ends. This CDR3 is built from 15 residues. The V gene's germline CDR1 is SGHDN and CDR2 FVKESK. CDR3 DNA: TGTGCCAGCAGCCAAGTATCGGACAGAGCCTACGAGCAGTACTTC. Amino acid sequence: CASSQVSDRAYEQYF.

The chain joins TRBV28 to TRBJ1-2; TRBD1 aligns across 7 bases. Germline V CDR1 and CDR2: MDHEN, SYDVKM. This CDR3 comprises 12 residues. V dropped 7 bases and J dropped 12; count of bases not matched to a gene: 11. The CDR3 DNA reads TGTGCCAGCACCCCGGGACAGAGGGGACACACCTTC. Translation gives CASTPGQRGHTF.

This chain uses TRBV7-9 with TRBJ2-1; tentatively, D is TRBD2 (5 bases). CDR1 is SEHNR and CDR2 is FQNEAQ in the germline V gene (reference sequence). The CDR3 runs to 15 residues. V lost 6 bases and J lost 2, with 14 bases in between. The CDR3 region is CASRQSTGTYNEQFF. The DNA for the CDR3 is TGTGCCAGCAGACAGAGTACCGGGACCTACAATGAGCAGTTCTTC.

The V call is TRBV12-5, the J call TRBJ2-5; D possibly corresponds to TRBD1 (6 bases). Germline CDR1 LGHNT, CDR2 FRNRAP. V shed 1 base and J shed 2 bases, with 17 bases lying between them. The CDR3 contains 17 residues. The CDR3 region is CASGLGRGKEVQETQYF. DNA of the CDR3: TGTGCTAGTGGTTTGGGCAGGGGTAAGGAAGTTCAAGAGACCCAGTACTTC.

The gene calls are TRBV9 and TRBJ2-1, with D unclear. The V end was cut by 3 bases, the J end by 8 bases, with 12 bases between. Per germline, CDR1 SGDLS and CDR2 YYNGEE. This CDR3 region has 13 residues. The CDR3 nucleotides read TGTGCCAGCAGCGCTCGCCAAAGCCATGAGCAGTTCTTC. Protein product: CASSARQSHEQFF. The variable domain in full, completed from reference TRBV9 and TRBJ2-1, reads DSGVTQTPKHLITATGQRVTLRCSPRSGDLSVYWYQQSLDQGLQFLIQYYNGEERAKGNILERFSAQQFPDLHSELNLSSLELGDSALYFCASSARQSHEQFFGPGTRLTVL.

This clone was picked up one time. CDR3 loop: CASSLGTSGGSYEQYF. CDR3 nucleotide sequence: TGTGCCAGCAGCTTAGGGACTAGCGGGGGGTCCTACGAGCAGTACTTC. The rearrangement links TRBV7-6 to TRBJ2-7, with 14 bases lining up with TRBD2. V shed 1 base, J shed 1 base, and the junction held 0 bases outside the gene matches. Per the germline V gene, CDR1 is SGHVS and CDR2 is FNYEAQ. The CDR3 extends over 16 amino acids. The entire variable domain, with the rest obtained from reference TRBV7-6 and TRBJ2-7, is as follows: GAGVSQSPRYKVTKRGQDVALRCDPISGHVSLYWYRQALGQGPEFLTYFNYEAQQDKSGLPNDRFSAERPEGSISTLTIQRTEQRDSAMYRCASSLGTSGGSYEQYFGPGTRLTVT.

The chain couples TRBV5-1 to TRBJ2-5; D possibly corresponds to TRBD2 (6 bases). TRBJ2-7 matches the DNA end more closely, so the J call is doubtful. The CDR3 is made up of 14 amino acids. CDR1 and CDR2 (germline): SGHRS, YFSETQ. CDR3 in DNA: TGCGCCAGCAGCTTGGCCGGAGGGACCTACGAGCAGTACTTC. Translated, it gives CASSLAGGTYEQYF.

This chain uses TRBV27 with TRBJ2-3, with D unresolved. The V gene lost 8 bases and the J gene lost 4 bases, with 16 bases spanning the gap. The germline gives CDR1 MNHEY, CDR2 SMNVEV (reference sequence). The CDR3 sequence is 14 residues long. CDR3: CASAAAWFPDTQYF. Written as DNA, the CDR3 is TGTGCCAGCGCCGCCGCGTGGTTTCCAGATACGCAGTATTTT.

J is TRBJ1-6 and V is TRBV6-7; perhaps TRBD1 as D (6 bases). TRBV6-7 carries the ORF label, with uncertain function. V dropped 4 bases and J dropped 7 bases, with 14 bases sitting between them. The CDR3 is made up of 15 amino acids. CDR3 residues: CASSSGSGGNSPLHF. The CDR3 coding sequence is TGTGCCAGCAGTTCGGGCTCGGGGGGCAATTCACCCCTCCACTTT.

V is TRBV10-3 and J is TRBJ2-7; weak D call: TRBD1 (6 bases). The CDR3 consists of 12 residues. CDR1 ENHRY and CDR2 SYGVKD come from the germline V gene. The V gene lost 11 bases and the J gene lost 4 bases, with 15 bases spanning the gap. The CDR3 coding sequence is TGTGCCGCCGGGACGGACAGATACGAGCAGTACTTC. Its protein product is CAAGTDRYEQYF.

This clone appeared once. V gene TRBV28 combines with J gene TRBJ1-2; TRBD1 aligns across 9 bases. CDR3 size: 13 residues. Germline V gene lookup returns CDR1 MDHEN and CDR2 SYDVKM. V was pared by 6 bases and J by 8 bases, with 7 bases of the junction left unmatched. The CDR3, as DNA: TGTGCCAGCAGACAGGAACAGGGGGCGGGCTACACCTTC. This gives the protein CASRQEQGAGYTF.

The chain couples TRBV15 to TRBJ2-3, with D possibly being TRBD2 (6 bases). Germline V gene sequence: CDR1 LNHNV, CDR2 YYDKDF (reference sequence). V shed 3 bases and J shed 5 bases, with 21 bases lying between them. The length of the CDR3 is 17 residues. Here the CDR3 DNA reads TGTGCCACCAGCAGCCCCCGGCGGGGCCTCTTGGGAGATACGCAGTATTTT. This gives the protein CATSSPRRGLLGDTQYF.

The V and J genes are TRBV19 and TRBJ1-2, with TRBD1 matching 9 bases. CDR3 length: 13 amino acids. With 4 bases clipped from V and 5 bases from J, the junction kept 2 bases outside the gene matches. Germline values: CDR1 LNHDA, CDR2 SQIVND (reference sequence). The CDR3 loop reads CASSKQGAYGYTF. CDR3 coding DNA: TGTGCCAGTAGTAAACAGGGGGCGTATGGCTACACCTTC.

The V gene is TRBV5-4, the J gene TRBJ2-2, with D possibly being TRBD1 (6 bases). This CDR3 is built from 13 residues. The germline gives CDR1 SGHNT, CDR2 YYREEE (reference sequence). V was shortened by 2 bases and J by 7 bases, with 9 bases between the two germline ends. The CDR3 region has the DNA TGTGCCAGCAGCTTACAGGGTGTCGGGGAGCTGTTTTTT. Amino acid sequence: CASSLQGVGELFF.

The CDR3 DNA follows: TGTGCCAGCTCTAGCGGCTCCTACAATGAGCAGTTCTTC. Amino acid sequence: CASSSGSYNEQFF. The chain combines TRBV27 with TRBJ2-1; TRBD2 matches 7 bases. The CDR3 is made up of 13 amino acids. The V gene's germline CDR1 is MNHEY and CDR2 SMNVEV (reference sequence). After removal of 8 bases from V and 0 bases from J, the junction contained 1 base not matched to a gene.

The CDR3 DNA reads TGTGCCAGCAGCTCTAAATTGCTTTTAGGGGACACCGGGGAGCTGTTTTTT. This sequence encodes CASSSKLLLGDTGELFF. This chain links TRBV7-9 with TRBJ2-2, with a possible D match to TRBD1 (5 bases). The CDR3 sequence is 17 residues long. CDR1 SEHNR and CDR2 FQNEAQ come from the germline V gene (reference sequence). Trimming shortened V by 4 bases and J by 3 bases, and 18 bases separated the two germline ends.